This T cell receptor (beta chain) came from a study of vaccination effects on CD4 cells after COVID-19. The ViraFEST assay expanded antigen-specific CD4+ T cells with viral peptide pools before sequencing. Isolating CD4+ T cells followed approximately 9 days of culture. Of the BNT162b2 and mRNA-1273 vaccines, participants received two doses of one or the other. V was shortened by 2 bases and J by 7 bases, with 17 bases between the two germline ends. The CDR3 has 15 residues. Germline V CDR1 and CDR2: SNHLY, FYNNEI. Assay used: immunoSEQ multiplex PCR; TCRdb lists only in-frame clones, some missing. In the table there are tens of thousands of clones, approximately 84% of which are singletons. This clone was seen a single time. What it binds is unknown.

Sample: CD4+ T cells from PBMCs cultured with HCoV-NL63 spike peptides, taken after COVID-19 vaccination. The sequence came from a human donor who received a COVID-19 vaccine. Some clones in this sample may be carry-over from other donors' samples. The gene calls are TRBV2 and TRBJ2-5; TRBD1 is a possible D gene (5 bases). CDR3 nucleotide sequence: TGTGCCAGCAGTGAATTTGGGGCAGCCGAAGTGACCCAGTACTTC. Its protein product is CASSEFGAAEVTQYF. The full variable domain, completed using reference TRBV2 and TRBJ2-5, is EPEVTQTPSHQVTQMGQEVILRCVPISNHLYFYWYRQILGQKVEFLVSFYNNEISEKSEIFDDQFSVERPDGSNFTLKIRSTKLEDSAMYFCASSEFGAAEVTQYFGPGTRLLVL.